This TCR beta chain was captured in a study of T-cell reconstitution after alpha-beta-depleted transplantation in children. Germline lookup yields CDR1 MNHEY and CDR2 SMNVEV (reference sequence). V lost 0 bases to trimming and J lost 7 bases, with 8 bases between them. CDR3 size: 13 residues. Unique molecular identifiers were used in preparing the TCRbeta library. TCRdb redid the calling of the PCR reads with MiXCR, one entry per CDR3 protein. In the table there are about 540,000 distinct CDR3 sequences, around 17% of which are singletons. The chain combines TRBV27 with TRBJ2-3; D is unresolved. This sequence was found in a human donor who donated a stem cell graft to a child with acute lymphoblastic leukemia. Sequenced here: PBMCs from the stem cell graft donor, sampled from the stem cell graft. CDR3 loop: CASSLSNRHTQYF. CDR3 coding DNA: TGTGCCAGCAGTTTATCGAACCGACATACGCAGTATTTT.